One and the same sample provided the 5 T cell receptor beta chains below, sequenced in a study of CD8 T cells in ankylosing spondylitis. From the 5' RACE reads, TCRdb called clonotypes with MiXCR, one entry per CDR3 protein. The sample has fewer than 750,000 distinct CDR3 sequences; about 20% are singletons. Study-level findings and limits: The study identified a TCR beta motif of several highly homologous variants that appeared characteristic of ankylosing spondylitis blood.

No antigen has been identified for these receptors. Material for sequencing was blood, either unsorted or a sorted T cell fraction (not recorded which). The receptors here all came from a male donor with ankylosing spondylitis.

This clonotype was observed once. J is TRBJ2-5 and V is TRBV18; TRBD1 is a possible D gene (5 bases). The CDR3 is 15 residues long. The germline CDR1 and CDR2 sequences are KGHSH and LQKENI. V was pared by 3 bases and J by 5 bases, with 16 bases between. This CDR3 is CASSPDGAGLETQYF. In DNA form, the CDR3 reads TGTGCCAGCTCACCGGACGGTGCAGGGCTGGAGACCCAGTACTTC.

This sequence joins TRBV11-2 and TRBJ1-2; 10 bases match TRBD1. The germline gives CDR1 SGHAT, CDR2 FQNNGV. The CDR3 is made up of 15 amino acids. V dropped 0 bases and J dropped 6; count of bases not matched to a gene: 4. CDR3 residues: CASSLETGGWNGYTF. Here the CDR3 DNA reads TGTGCCAGCAGCTTAGAGACAGGGGGCTGGAATGGCTACACCTTC.

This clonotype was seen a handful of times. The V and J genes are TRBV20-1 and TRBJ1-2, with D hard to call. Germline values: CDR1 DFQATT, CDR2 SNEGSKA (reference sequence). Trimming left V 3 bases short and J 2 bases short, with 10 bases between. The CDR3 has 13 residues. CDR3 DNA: TGCAGTGCTAGTTGGCCAGGAAACTATGGCTACACCTTC. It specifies CSASWPGNYGYTF.

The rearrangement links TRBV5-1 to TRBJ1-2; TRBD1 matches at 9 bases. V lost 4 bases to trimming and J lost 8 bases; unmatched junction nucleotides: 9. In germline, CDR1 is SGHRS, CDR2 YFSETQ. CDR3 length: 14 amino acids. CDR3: CASSPDRGSRGYTF. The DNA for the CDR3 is TGCGCCAGCAGCCCTGACAGGGGGTCGAGAGGCTACACCTTC.

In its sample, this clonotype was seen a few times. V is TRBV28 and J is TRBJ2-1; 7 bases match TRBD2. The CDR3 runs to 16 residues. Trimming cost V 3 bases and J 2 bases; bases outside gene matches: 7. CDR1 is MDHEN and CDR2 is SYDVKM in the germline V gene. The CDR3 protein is CASSFSGRRTYNEQFF. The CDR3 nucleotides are TGTGCCAGCAGTTTTTCCGGGAGGAGGACCTACAATGAGCAGTTCTTC.